This T cell receptor beta chain was recorded in a study of blood T cell repertoires in COVID-19. Study context: There were acute and convalescent COVID-19 samples, and they came from the United States, Italy and Spain. From T cells, B-cell-depleted T cells, or PBMCs came the material, which was cDNA or gDNA.

As processed by the authors: Estimation of nucleated cell counts was performed using reference gene primer amplification. Libraries were prepared by immunoSEQ multiplex PCR; TCRdb keeps only in-frame clonotypes and omits some of them. That table gives V, J and clone size, and the DNA gave D and trimming. In the table there are some 180,000 clones, 80% to 90% of which are singletons. This CDR3 region has 15 residues. Germline CDR1 and CDR2: SEHNR and FQNEAQ (reference sequence). V lost 4 bases, J lost 4 bases, and 4 bases stayed unmatched. Enrollment of patients from Seattle took place during active infection, with longitudinal follow-up.

The rearrangement uses TRBV7-9 and TRBJ1-2, with 12 bases matching TRBD1. The receptor's source is a woman in her thirties or forties with COVID-19, enrolled during active disease. What was sequenced was peripheral blood. The CDR3 sequence: CASSWGTGGSYGYTF. DNA of the CDR3: TGTGCCAGCAGCTGGGGGACAGGGGGCAGCTATGGCTACACCTTC.